The TCR beta chain described here comes from a study of cytomegalovirus exposure and HLA in healthy donors. Study-level findings and limits: Later, an analysis found that common viral pathogens appeared to be linked with several of the most significant clusters. A list of around 160 TCR beta chains associated with cytomegalovirus was given. Reportedly, a later analysis found an Asian-associated ancestry cluster had fewer N-insertions than the roughly 700-donor mean.

From germline, CDR1 is SGHNT and CDR2 YENEEA. CDR3 length: 13 residues. V lost 4 bases and J 3 bases, leaving 8 bases between the germline ends. Concerning this clone: What it binds is not known.

Amplification used 60 Vbeta primers and 13 Jbeta primers. The protocol was immunoSEQ multiplex PCR, while the TCRdb copy is restricted to in-frame clones and leaves out a portion. The sample has 150,000 to 200,000 clones, around 81% seen once. Sequencing was done on a sample of PBMCs. The chain employs TRBV11-3 and TRBJ2-3, with D possibly TRBD1 on 6 matching bases. The TCR sequence derives from a woman in her twenties or thirties in good health and CMV-seropositive. The CDR3 nucleotides are TGTGCCAGCAGCTCCGGACAGACAGATACGCAGTATTTT. Amino acids: CASSSGQTDTQYF. The variable domain in full, completed from reference TRBV11-3 and TRBJ2-3, reads EAGVVQSPRYKIIEKKQPVAFWCNPISGHNTLYWYLQNLGQGPELLIRYENEEAVDDSQLPKDRFSAERLKGVDSTLKIQPAELGDSAVYLCASSSGQTDTQYFGPGTRLTVL.